The 17 T cell receptor beta chains in this list originate from one sample, sequenced in a study of T cells after somatic rescue of genetic block. Clones were sequenced by immunoSEQ multiplex PCR, and TCRdb holds only the in-frame ones, with some missing. The table lists approximately 70,000 clones, approximately 91% of them singletons, with roughly 2.8% in the top ten. The sequencing input was peripheral blood mononuclear cells (PBMCs). Receptors were obtained from a man aged 25-40 years.

The chain is built from TRBV2 and TRBJ1-4; 8 positions match TRBD1. The CDR3 totals 14 residues. Trimming removed 8 bases from V and 8 bases from J; junction bases left unmatched: 10. Looked up from germline, CDR1 is SNHLY and CDR2 is FYNNEI. The CDR3 sequence is CASQGQARKEKLFF. CDR3 sequence (DNA): TGTGCCAGCCAGGGACAGGCGAGGAAGGAAAAACTGTTTTTT.

The chain couples TRBV10-3 to TRBJ2-3; no reliable D call. The CDR3 covers 12 residues. CDR1 is ENHRY, CDR2 SYGVKD, per germline. Trimming took 0 bases from V and 8 from J, leaving 6 bases between them. The DNA of the CDR3 is TGTGCCATCAGTGAGTCCACCTCTACGCAGTATTTT. Translated: CAISESTSTQYF.

The chain uses TRBV7-9 and TRBJ2-1; 9 bases are shared with TRBD2. This CDR3 has 19 amino acids. V dropped 5 bases and J dropped 4; count of bases not matched to a gene: 18. The germline CDR1 and CDR2 sequences are SEHNR and FQNEAQ (reference sequence). The CDR3 here is CASSPRIVFSGRGYNEQFF. The DNA of the CDR3 is TGTGCCAGCAGCCCCCGTATCGTATTTAGCGGGAGAGGGTACAATGAGCAGTTCTTC.

This chain links TRBV21-1 with TRBJ1-1. TRBV21-1 is flagged as a pseudogene. The CDR3 runs to 9 residues. As DNA, the CDR3 is TGTGCCAGCAGCTGGGGACCTTTCTTT. Its translation: CASSWGPFF.

The chain carries TRBV28 and TRBJ2-7; TRBD1 agrees at 9 bases. The germline CDR1 and CDR2 sequences are MDHEN and SYDVKM. V dropped 6 bases and J dropped 3; count of bases not matched to a gene: 9. The CDR3 totals 15 residues. In nucleotides, the CDR3 is TGTGCCAGCAGGGGGGCTCAGACAGGGGGCTACGAGCAGTACTTC. Amino acids: CASRGAQTGGYEQYF. Full variable domain (outside the CDR3, taken from reference TRBV28 and TRBJ2-7): DVKVTQSSRYLVKRTGEKVFLECVQDMDHENMFWYRQDPGLGLRLIYFSYDVKMKEKGDIPEGYSVSREKKERFSLILESASTNQTSMYLCASRGAQTGGYEQYFGPGTRLTVT.

CDR3 sequence reads: CASSPRPIANTNEKLFF. In DNA form, the CDR3 reads TGTGCCAGTAGTCCCCGCCCAATAGCGAACACTAATGAAAAACTGTTTTTT. This chain links TRBV19 with TRBJ1-4; no definite D call. CDR1 LNHDA and CDR2 SQIVND come from the germline V gene (reference sequence). This CDR3 has 17 amino acids. V lost 5 bases, J lost 2 bases, and 18 bases lay in between.

The chain couples TRBV4-1 to TRBJ2-7; D remains unclear. Trimming took off 0 bases at V and 2 bases at J, with 5 bases between the two ends. Germline CDR1 and CDR2: MGHRA and YSYEKL. The CDR3 contains 13 residues. The chain's CDR3 is CASSQDGPYEQYF. The CDR3 nucleotides read TGCGCCAGCAGCCAAGACGGCCCCTACGAGCAGTACTTC.

The V and J genes are TRBV7-2 and TRBJ2-7; 9 nucleotides match TRBD1. V shed 4 bases and J 6 bases; nucleotides not matched to a gene: 7. CDR3 length equals 14 residues. Looked up from germline, CDR1 is SGHTA and CDR2 is FQGNSA. The DNA of the CDR3 is TGTGCCAGCAGCTCCCGGACAGGGGAGGGCGAGCAGTACTTC. Residues: CASSSRTGEGEQYF. The variable domain in full, completed from reference TRBV7-2 and TRBJ2-7, reads GAGVSQSPSNKVTEKGKDVELRCDPISGHTALYWYRQSLGQGLEFLIYFQGNSAPDKSGLPSDRFSAERTGGSVSTLTIQRTQQEDSAVYLCASSSRTGEGEQYFGPGTRLTVT.

In DNA, the CDR3 is TGTGCCAGCCGGGACGGTTACAATGAGCAGTTCTTC. Protein product: CASRDGYNEQFF. The chain couples TRBV19 to TRBJ2-1; D may be TRBD1 or TRBD2 (5 bases each). Germline V gives CDR1 LNHDA, CDR2 SQIVND (reference sequence). V lost 9 bases and J 4 bases, leaving 10 bases between the germline ends. The CDR3 extends over 12 amino acids.

This clone was seen only once. The rearrangement uses TRBV7-6 and TRBJ1-5, with D uncertain. From germline, CDR1 is SGHVS and CDR2 FNYEAQ. V lost 2 bases and J lost 1, with 6 bases in between. This CDR3 spans 14 amino acids. The CDR3 region is CASSLRESNQPQHF. The CDR3 nucleotides are TGTGCCAGCAGCTTAAGGGAGAGCAATCAGCCCCAGCATTTT.

The V gene is TRBV7-2, the J gene TRBJ2-7; D possibly corresponds to TRBD2 (6 bases). CDR3 size: 14 residues. Germline CDR1 reads SGHTA; CDR2 reads FQGNSA. The V gene lost 1 base and the J gene lost 7 bases, with 14 bases spanning the gap. CDR3 sequence: CASSLVRETREQYF. CDR3 DNA: TGTGCCAGCAGCTTAGTTCGGGAGACTCGGGAGCAGTACTTC.

The chain links TRBV14 to TRBJ1-1, with D possibly being TRBD1 (5 bases). V dropped 0 bases and J dropped 4 bases, with 12 bases sitting between them. There are 15 residues in the CDR3. Germline loops: CDR1 SGHDN, CDR2 FVKESK. The CDR3 DNA reads TGTGCCAGCAGCCAAGAATGGGGGGGTTCCACTGAAGCTTTCTTT. This sequence encodes CASSQEWGGSTEAFF. The whole variable domain, filled in from reference TRBV14 and TRBJ1-1, reads EAGVTQFPSHSVIEKGQTVTLRCDPISGHDNLYWYRRVMGKEIKFLLHFVKESKQDESGMPNNRFLAERTGGTYSTLKVQPAELEDSGVYFCASSQEWGGSTEAFFGQGTRLTVV.

The rearrangement joins TRBV5-4 to TRBJ1-1; D not resolved. The CDR3 is 13 residues long. From germline, CDR1 is SGHNT and CDR2 YYREEE (reference sequence). With 2 bases removed from V and 6 bases from J, the gap between germline ends came to 11 bases. CDR3 protein: CASSFDGNPEAFF. CDR3 in DNA: TGTGCCAGCAGCTTTGATGGAAACCCTGAAGCTTTCTTT.

The chain combines TRBV28 with TRBJ1-5; no reliable D call. The CDR3 length is 15 residues. V was trimmed by 4 bases and J by 5 bases, leaving 15 bases between them. CDR1 MDHEN and CDR2 SYDVKM come from the germline V gene. The CDR3: CASSSVGPSHQPQHF. CDR3 DNA sequence: TGTGCCAGCAGTTCTGTCGGACCCTCACATCAGCCCCAGCATTTT.

CDR3 in amino acids: CASSLTRGSTGELFF. DNA of the CDR3: TGCGCCAGCAGCTTGACCAGGGGGTCCACCGGGGAGCTGTTTTTT. The V and J genes are TRBV5-1 and TRBJ2-2; 7 nucleotides match TRBD1. The CDR3 is 15 residues long. With 1 base clipped from V and 4 bases from J, the junction kept 4 bases outside the gene matches. Germline V gene sequence: CDR1 SGHRS, CDR2 YFSETQ.

The chain joins TRBV23-1 to TRBJ1-5; D may be TRBD1 (5 bases). TRBV23-1 is assigned to the ORF class and has an uncertain function. The CDR3 runs to 16 residues. V was cut by 0 bases and J by 4 bases, with 13 bases left in between. CDR3 sequence: CASSQSIQEWNQPQHF. The CDR3 DNA reads as TGCGCCAGCAGTCAATCAATACAGGAATGGAATCAGCCCCAGCATTTT.

The J gene is TRBJ2-1, the V gene TRBV4-2; TRBD2 matches at 8 bases. The CDR3 is 15 residues long. V was pared by 2 bases and J by 7 bases, with 7 bases of the junction left unmatched. Germline V gene sequence: CDR1 LGHNA, CDR2 YNFKEQ. DNA for the CDR3: TGTGCCAGCAGCCAATTGGGAGGGACTAGGAATGAGCAGTTCTTC. It encodes CASSQLGGTRNEQFF.